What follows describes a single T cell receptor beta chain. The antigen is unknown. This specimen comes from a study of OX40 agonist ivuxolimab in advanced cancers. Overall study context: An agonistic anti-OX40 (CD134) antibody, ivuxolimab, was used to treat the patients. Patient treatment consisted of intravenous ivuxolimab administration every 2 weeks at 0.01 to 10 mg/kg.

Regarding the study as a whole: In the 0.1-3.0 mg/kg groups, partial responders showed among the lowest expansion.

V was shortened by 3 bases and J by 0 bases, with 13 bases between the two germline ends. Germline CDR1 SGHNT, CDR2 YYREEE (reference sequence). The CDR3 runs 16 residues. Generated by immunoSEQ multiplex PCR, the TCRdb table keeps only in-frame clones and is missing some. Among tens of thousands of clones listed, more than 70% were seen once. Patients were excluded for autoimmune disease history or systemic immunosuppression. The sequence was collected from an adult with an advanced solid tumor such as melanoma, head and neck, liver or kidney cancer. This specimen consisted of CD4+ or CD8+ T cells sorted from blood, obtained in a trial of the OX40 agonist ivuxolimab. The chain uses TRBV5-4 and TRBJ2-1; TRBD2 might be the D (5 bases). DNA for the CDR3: TGTGCCAGCAGCTCGGGGTATGCACTCTCCTACAATGAGCAGTTCTTC. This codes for CASSSGYALSYNEQFF.